These 16 T cell receptor beta chains were all obtained from the same sample, sequenced in a study of blood T cell repertoires in COVID-19. Only in-frame clones appear in the TCRdb table, and some are missing; sequencing was by immunoSEQ multiplex PCR. The sample contains some 120,000 clones, 70% to 85% of which appear only once. The sample was peripheral blood. These receptors were collected from a man in his 70s with active or convalescent COVID-19.

Only a few counts were recorded for this clone. This chain uses TRBV7-9 with TRBJ1-2; D might be TRBD1 (5 bases). The germline V and J ends were trimmed by 3 bases and 5 bases, with 13 bases remaining between them. There are 14 residues in the CDR3. Germline CDR1 and CDR2: SEHNR and FQNEAQ (reference sequence). The CDR3 DNA reads TGTGCCAGCAGCTTGCTCCAGGGCGTATATGGCTACACCTTC. Translation gives CASSLLQGVYGYTF.

The genes are TRBV5-1 and TRBJ2-3; 10 bases line up with TRBD2. CDR1 is SGHRS, CDR2 YFSETQ, per germline. The J segment lost 0 bases and the V segment lost 2 bases, leaving 12 bases of the junction unmatched. The CDR3 spans 19 residues. In DNA form, the CDR3 reads TGCGCCAGCAGCTTCGGACTAGCGGAGTGGGGCGGTAGCACAGATACGCAGTATTTT. Amino acid sequence: CASSFGLAEWGGSTDTQYF.

This chain connects TRBV6-6 to TRBJ2-7, with 7 bases identical to TRBD2. With V trimmed by 6 bases and J by 3 bases, 11 bases remained unmatched. The CDR3 runs 15 residues. Germline V gene lookup returns CDR1 MNHNY and CDR2 SVGAGI (reference sequence). As DNA, the CDR3 is TGTGCCAGCAGGTCCCCGCGGGGGTCCCTCTACGAGCAGTACTTC. This translates into CASRSPRGSLYEQYF.

The rearrangement joins TRBV15 to TRBJ1-3; TRBD1 might be the D (5 bases). Trimming pared 0 bases from V and 0 bases from J, leaving 12 bases between. CDR1 is LNHNV, CDR2 YYDKDF, per germline (reference sequence). The CDR3 is made up of 17 amino acids. CDR3 DNA sequence: TGTGCCACCAGCAGAGATCAGGGACTCATCTCTGGAAACACCATATATTTT. As protein: CATSRDQGLISGNTIYF.

The rearrangement uses TRBV14 and TRBJ1-1, with a weak D call TRBD1 (6 bases). Germline V gene lookup returns CDR1 SGHDN and CDR2 FVKESK. Trimming removed 0 bases at V and 4 bases at J, with 12 bases between. This CDR3 contains 15 residues. The CDR3 loop is CASSQDTGWGTEAFF. CDR3 bases: TGTGCCAGCAGCCAAGACACAGGGTGGGGCACTGAAGCTTTCTTT.

On this clone: Other DNA sequences in the same sample also yield this CDR3. The V call is TRBV11-3, the J call TRBJ1-1; possible D gene TRBD1, 6 bases. Deletions cut 4 bases from V and 4 bases from J, with 13 bases between. Germline V gene sequence: CDR1 SGHNT, CDR2 YENEEA. The CDR3 consists of 14 residues. Written as DNA, the CDR3 is TGTGCCAGCAGCTCCTACGGCAGGGGCACTGAAGCTTTCTTT. It specifies CASSSYGRGTEAFF.

This chain joins TRBV24-1 and TRBJ1-2, with D uncertain. CDR1 and CDR2 (germline): KGHDR, SFDVKD. Trimming pared 4 bases from V and 7 bases from J, leaving 9 bases between. The CDR3 loop spans 12 amino acids. CDR3 amino acids: CATSDSGGGYTF. The DNA for the CDR3 is TGTGCCACCAGTGACAGTGGTGGTGGCTACACCTTC.

The chain couples TRBV5-1 to TRBJ2-3, with unresolved D. Germline assignment: CDR1 SGHRS and CDR2 YFSETQ. The CDR3 is 16 residues long. V was trimmed by 9 bases and J by 4 bases, leaving 24 bases between them. The CDR3 DNA sequence: TGCGCCACTAGGAGTAGTCCGGGTAGTTTGGCAGATACGCAGTATTTT. Translation gives CATRSSPGSLADTQYF.

V usage is TRBV6-2 or TRBV6-3 and J usage is TRBJ2-7; no reliable D call. The CDR3 sequence is 12 residues long. Germline values: CDR1 MNHEY, CDR2 SVGEGT. V was shortened by 4 bases and J by 3 bases, with 7 bases between the two germline ends. The DNA for the CDR3 is TGTGCCAGCAGTTTTGGCCACTACGAGCAGTACTTC. It codes for CASSFGHYEQYF.

V usage is TRBV2 and J usage is TRBJ2-6; 8 nucleotides agree with TRBD1. The V and J ends lost 7 bases and 7 bases, in that order; junction bases with no gene match: 15. CDR3 length equals 17 residues. Germline V gene sequence: CDR1 SNHLY, CDR2 FYNNEI. As DNA, the CDR3 is TGTGCCAGCAACCTAAACCGCCGGGACAGGAATGCCAACGTCCTGACTTTC. Its protein is CASNLNRRDRNANVLTF.

This rearrangement joins TRBV7-9 to TRBJ2-5; 9 bases line up with TRBD2. The length of the CDR3 is 17 residues. Looked up from germline, CDR1 is SEHNR and CDR2 is FQNEAQ (reference sequence). V dropped 5 bases and J dropped 2; count of bases not matched to a gene: 12. CDR3 in DNA: TGTGCCAGCAGCCAAAGGAGACTAGCGGAAGGTCAAGAGACCCAGTACTTC. This gives the protein CASSQRRLAEGQETQYF.

V usage is TRBV18 and J usage is TRBJ1-3, with 9 positions matching TRBD1. This CDR3 region has 15 residues. CDR1 KGHSH and CDR2 LQKENI come from the germline V gene. V was pared by 0 bases and J by 6 bases, with 3 bases of the junction left unmatched. The CDR3 DNA reads TGTGCCAGCTCACCACCGCGACAGGGGGTAAACACCATATATTTT. Translating gives CASSPPRQGVNTIYF.

This chain uses TRBV4-1 with TRBJ2-1; D remains unclear. The CDR3 has 12 residues. The germline V and J ends were trimmed by 1 base and 6 bases, with 4 bases remaining between them. CDR1 and CDR2 from the germline V gene are MGHRA and YSYEKL. CDR3 nucleotide sequence: TGCGCCAGCAGCCAAGGCGGCAATGAGCAGTTCTTC. It translates to CASSQGGNEQFF.

The chain carries TRBV3-1 (or the pseudogene TRBV3-2) and TRBJ2-3; TRBD2 might be the D (6 bases). The germline V gene has CDR1 LGHDT and CDR2 YNNKEL (reference sequence). The V end was cut by 0 bases, the J end by 3 bases, with 10 bases between. CDR3 length: 15 amino acids. The CDR3 nucleotides read TGTGCCAGCAGCCAAGATACGGGGGTGACAGATACGCAGTATTTT. Its translation is CASSQDTGVTDTQYF.

This chain uses TRBV5-1 with TRBJ1-3, with 8 bases that match TRBD1. Germline CDR1 and CDR2: SGHRS and YFSETQ. Losses at the gene ends were 1 base for V and 2 bases for J; bases not matched to a gene: 2. This CDR3 is built from 15 residues. The CDR3 DNA reads TGCGCCAGCAGCTTGCAGGGGGCTACTGGAAACACCATATATTTT. Protein sequence: CASSLQGATGNTIYF.

The chain uses TRBV11-2 and TRBJ2-1, with D possibly being TRBD1 (5 bases). In germline, CDR1 is SGHAT, CDR2 FQNNGV. With 0 bases removed from V and 8 bases from J, the gap between germline ends came to 14 bases. The CDR3 extends over 15 amino acids. CDR3 sequence: CASSLDGAASDEQFF. The CDR3 nucleotides are TGTGCCAGCAGCTTAGATGGGGCAGCTTCGGATGAGCAGTTCTTC.